This TCR beta chain was obtained from a study of Ad26.COV2.S vaccination and SARS-CoV-2 variants. On the study more broadly: The authors gave Ad26.COV2.S intramuscularly, either once or twice 56 days apart. Study results and limitations: Relative to placebo recipients, vaccine recipients exhibited elevated spike-specific TCR breadth. Post-vaccination breadth of spike-specific CD8+ and CD4+ T cell responses was reportedly substantial.

Comment on this clone: Antigen specificity is unknown.

Germline V CDR1 and CDR2: MGHRA, YSYEKL. With 1 base clipped from V and 0 bases from J, the junction kept 3 bases outside the gene matches. The CDR3 runs to 16 residues. The treatment was: 15 to 20 received Ad26.COV2.S at low or high dose, single or two shots; a few received placebo; per-sample allocation not given. Sampling took place 63 days after the first vaccine or placebo injection. Assay: immunoSEQ multiplex PCR; the TCRdb copy retains only in-frame clones and omits some. The repertoire consists of 300,000 to 400,000 clones, with roughly 87% occurring once and the leading ten covering roughly 3.6%.

The TCR originated in a person between 18 and 59 years old who received the Ad26.COV2.S COVID-19 vaccine or a placebo. The chain recombines TRBV4-1 with TRBJ2-3; 8 bases are a match to TRBD2. Specimen: peripheral blood, collected in a trial of Ad26.COV2.S vaccine versus placebo. CDR3 protein: CASSQGQRGSTDTQYF. CDR3 coding DNA: TGCGCCAGCAGCCAAGGGCAGCGGGGGAGCACAGATACGCAGTATTTT.